The source of this T cell receptor (beta chain) is a study of response to subunit inactivated influenza vaccine (dated by TCRdb to 2016 to 2019). Study-wide context: Deep quantitative profiling of the T cell receptor repertoire was used in the study to follow responses to a trivalent subunit inactivated influenza vaccine. Here is what the overall study found, with its caveats: The authors proposed that each seasonal influenza vaccination may bring in only a limited number of new T cells.

Relative to germline, V is missing 7 bases and J is missing 0 bases, with 7 bases of the junction outside any gene match. The germline V gene yields MDHEN for CDR1 and SYDVKM for CDR2. The CDR3 runs 15 amino acids, cysteine and phenylalanine included. This entry keeps only the CDR3 DNA: 45 bases, framed from base 1. Libraries were prepared through RT-PCR. The listed sequencing device is Illumina HiSeq 2500. TCRdb applied fastp at Q25 and MiXCR to the public reads, then kept only in-frame beta chains. Rows matching on CDR3 protein sequence are summarized as one entry with the most common DNA and genes. The sample table lists about 500,000 distinct CDR3 sequences, 15% to 20% of them with a count of one. Together, the top ten hold 3% of the sample. As for this clonotype: This clone's antigen is unknown. Per-nucleotide qualities are absent, and no much larger clonotype sits a single base away.

The sample here was CD4+ T cells sorted from PBMCs, taken around 25 months after vaccination. The receptor was isolated from a man aged 50-75 years who received an inactivated influenza vaccine. Donor details come from another sample of the same person, matched by shared clones. Here the chain combines TRBV28 and TRBJ2-7; TRBD2 matches 9 bases in the middle. The CDR3 has the sequence CASTNSGSLSYEQYF. At the DNA level, the sequence is TGTGCCAGCACCAATAGCGGGAGCCTCTCCTACGAGCAGTACTTC.